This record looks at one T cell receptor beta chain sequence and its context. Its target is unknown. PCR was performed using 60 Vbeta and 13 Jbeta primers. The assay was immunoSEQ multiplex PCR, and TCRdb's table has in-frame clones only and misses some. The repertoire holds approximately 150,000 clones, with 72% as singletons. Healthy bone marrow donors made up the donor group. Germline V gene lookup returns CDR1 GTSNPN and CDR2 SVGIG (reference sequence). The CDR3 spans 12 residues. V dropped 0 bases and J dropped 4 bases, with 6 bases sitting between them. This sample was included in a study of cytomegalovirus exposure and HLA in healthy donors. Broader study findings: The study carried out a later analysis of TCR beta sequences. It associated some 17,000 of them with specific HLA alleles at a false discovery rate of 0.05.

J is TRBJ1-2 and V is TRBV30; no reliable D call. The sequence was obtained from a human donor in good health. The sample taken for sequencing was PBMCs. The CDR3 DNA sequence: TGTGCCTGGAGTGTATCATCCTATGGCTACACCTTC. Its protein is CAWSVSSYGYTF.